These T cell receptor beta chains were read from a single sample in a study of blood T cell repertoires in COVID-19. Profiling relied on immunoSEQ multiplex PCR, and the TCRdb table lists in-frame clones only, not all of them. The profile shows tens of thousands of clones, approximately 85% of them singletons. Sequencing input: peripheral blood. The source of these receptors is a human donor in a cohort sampled during active COVID-19. Each CDR3 is given with its conserved first and last residue. D genes are given only for firm matches. The listing skips clone size in some rows; elsewhere it reads once, few, many or a size class.

D: TRBD2; size: once; J: TRBJ2-3; V: TRBV7-9; DNA: TGTGCCAGCAGCTTAGAACGGGGGGGCATAGATACGCAGTATTTT; CDR3: CASSLERGGIDTQYF
D: NA; size: NA; J: TRBJ1-2; V: TRBV18; DNA: TGTGCCAGCTCACCATCTCGGCAGGATGGAGGCTACACCTTC; CDR3: CASSPSRQDGGYTF
D: NA; size: NA; J: TRBJ2-7; V: TRBV27; DNA: TGTGCCAGCAGTTTATCAGGGGCGGGGTGGCCCTACGAGCAGTACTTC; CDR3: CASSLSGAGWPYEQYF
D: TRBD1; size: NA; J: TRBJ2-2; V: TRBV14; DNA: TGTGCCAGCAGCAAAGACAGGGGGCTCGGGGAGCTGTTTTTT; CDR3: CASSKDRGLGELFF
D: NA; size: NA; J: TRBJ2-5; V: TRBV7-2; DNA: TGTGCCAGCAGCTTAGCGTCGATGTTTAGTGGGACCCAGTACTTC; CDR3: CASSLASMFSGTQYF
D: NA; size: NA; J: TRBJ1-1; V: TRBV2; DNA: TGTGCCAGCAGGCGGGCGAACACTGAAGCTTTCTTT; CDR3: CASRRANTEAFF
D: TRBD1; size: NA; J: TRBJ2-2; V: TRBV6-5; DNA: TGTGCCAGCAGTTACTCCGGGACAGGGACTCACGGGGAGCTGTTTTTT; CDR3: CASSYSGTGTHGELFF
D: NA; size: few; J: TRBJ2-3; V: TRBV14; DNA: TGTGCCACATCACCGGGGGGCCCCACAGATACGCAGTATTTT; CDR3: CATSPGGPTDTQYF
D: TRBD1; size: NA; J: TRBJ1-1; V: TRBV19; DNA: TGTGCCAGTGGGGGGACAGGGGACCCGAACACTGAAGCTTTCTTT; CDR3: CASGGTGDPNTEAFF
D: TRBD1; size: once; J: TRBJ2-7; V: TRBV11-2; DNA: TGTGCCAGCAGCTTAGATCCGGGACAGGGGGGATCCGAGCAGTACTTC; CDR3: CASSLDPGQGGSEQYF
D: TRBD1; size: NA; J: TRBJ1-2; V: TRBV30; DNA: TGTGCCTGGAGCCCGGGACAGGGGGTTCCCCGGGGCTACACCTTC; CDR3: CAWSPGQGVPRGYTF
D: NA; size: NA; J: TRBJ1-2; V: TRBV29-1; DNA: TGCAGCGTTGAAGGAACAGGCATTAGTGGCTACACCTTC; CDR3: CSVEGTGISGYTF
D: NA; size: NA; J: TRBJ2-5; V: TRBV5-1; DNA: TGCGCCAGCAGCTTGCTAGGGGTTGGAGCGGAGACCCAGTACTTC; CDR3: CASSLLGVGAETQYF
D: TRBD1; size: NA; J: TRBJ1-2; V: TRBV18; DNA: TGTGCCAGCTCACCAGGGACAGCTCACAACTATGGCTACACCTTC; CDR3: CASSPGTAHNYGYTF
D: NA; size: NA; J: TRBJ1-6; V: TRBV4-3; DNA: TGCGCCAGCAGCCAAGATTCGGGGGGTGGGAATTCACCCCTCCACTTT; CDR3: CASSQDSGGGNSPLHF
D: NA; size: NA; J: TRBJ1-1; V: TRBV5-5; DNA: TGTGCCAGCAGCTCCACCCTACCTGGTGAAGCTTTCTTT; CDR3: CASSSTLPGEAFF
D: NA; size: NA; J: TRBJ2-5; V: TRBV7-8; DNA: TGTGCCAGCAGCTTAGTAAGACAGAAACCCCAAGAGACCCAGTACTTC; CDR3: CASSLVRQKPQETQYF
D: TRBD1; size: NA; J: TRBJ2-7; V: TRBV27; DNA: TGTGCCAGCAGTCCCGCCCGGGGACAGGGACACTACGAGCAGTACTTC; CDR3: CASSPARGQGHYEQYF
D: NA; size: NA; J: TRBJ1-1; V: TRBV4-3; DNA: TGCGCCAGCAGCCCCCAAGAGGGCAGAGGGACTGAAGCTTTCTTT; CDR3: CASSPQEGRGTEAFF
D: NA; size: NA; J: TRBJ1-4; V: TRBV3-1/TRBV3-2; DNA: TGTGCCAGCAGCCAAGGGGCAGGGACTAAGGGTGAAAAACTGTTTTTT; CDR3: CASSQGAGTKGEKLFF
D: TRBD2; size: NA; J: TRBJ2-3; V: TRBV5-6; DNA: TGTGCCAGCAGCCGTGGCGGGGGTCATAGCACAGATACGCAGTATTTT; CDR3: CASSRGGGHSTDTQYF
D: NA; size: NA; J: TRBJ1-4; V: TRBV5-1; DNA: TGCGCCAGCAGCTTGGTTCTTGGCGGTGCAACTAATGAAAAACTGTTTTTT; CDR3: CASSLVLGGATNEKLFF
D: NA; size: NA; J: TRBJ2-4; V: TRBV18; DNA: TGTGCCAGCTCACCCCAGGAGGGCGAGGGCATTCAGTACTTC; CDR3: CASSPQEGEGIQYF
D: NA; size: NA; J: TRBJ2-2; V: TRBV2; DNA: TGTGCCAGCAGTGTCAGTCGGAACACCGGGGAGCTGTTTTTT; CDR3: CASSVSRNTGELFF
D: NA; size: NA; J: TRBJ2-5; V: TRBV12-3/TRBV12-4; DNA: TGTGCCAGCAGTGTGAACTTTCTACAGTACTTC; CDR3: CASSVNFLQYF
D: TRBD2; size: NA; J: TRBJ2-1; V: TRBV4-3; DNA: TGCGCCAGCAGCCAAGGACTAGCGGGGGGGCAATTCTTC; CDR3: CASSQGLAGGQFF
D: TRBD2; size: NA; J: TRBJ2-3; V: TRBV5-4; DNA: TGTGCCAGCAGCTCGGGGGGGTTCGATACGCAGTATTTT; CDR3: CASSSGGFDTQYF
D: TRBD2; size: medium-sized; J: TRBJ2-2; V: TRBV6-5; DNA: TGTGCCAGCAGTACACTAGCGGGGGGAACCGGGGAGCTGTTTTTT; CDR3: CASSTLAGGTGELFF
D: TRBD1; size: few; J: TRBJ2-2; V: TRBV30; DNA: TGTGCCTGGACCGGGACAGGGGGAACCGGGGAGCTGTTTTTT; CDR3: CAWTGTGGTGELFF
D: NA; size: few; J: TRBJ2-7; V: TRBV19; DNA: TGTGCCAGTAGTATAGTCGTGGGAGAGACCTACGAGCAGTACTTC; CDR3: CASSIVVGETYEQYF
D: TRBD1; size: NA; J: TRBJ2-2; V: TRBV18; DNA: TGTGCCAGCTCACCCACCGGGACAGGGGGCGTCACCGGGGAGCTGTTTTTT; CDR3: CASSPTGTGGVTGELFF
D: TRBD1; size: NA; J: TRBJ2-7; V: TRBV5-6; DNA: TGTGCCAGCAGCTTCGGGACAGGGGCCTACGAGCAGTACTTC; CDR3: CASSFGTGAYEQYF
D: TRBD1; size: NA; J: TRBJ1-3; V: TRBV7-9; DNA: TGTGCCAGCAGTCCCGGTTATTTGGGACAGCGAGGAAACACCATATATTTT; CDR3: CASSPGYLGQRGNTIYF
D: NA; size: NA; J: TRBJ2-2; V: TRBV10-3; DNA: TGTGCCATCAGTGAGTCGACGCCAGGGCAGGGCACCGGGGAGCTGTTTTTT; CDR3: CAISESTPGQGTGELFF
D: NA; size: NA; J: TRBJ1-5; V: TRBV15; DNA: TGTGCCACCAGCAGAGCGTTAACAGGGAATAGCAATCAGCCCCAGCATTTT; CDR3: CATSRALTGNSNQPQHF
D: TRBD1; size: NA; J: TRBJ2-5; V: TRBV14; DNA: TGTGCCAGCAGCGACGGACAGGGTAGGAAGACCCAGTACTTC; CDR3: CASSDGQGRKTQYF
D: TRBD2; size: NA; J: TRBJ2-3; V: TRBV6-5; DNA: TGTGCCAGCAGTTACGTTCTAGCGGGGGGCAGTACGCAGTATTTT; CDR3: CASSYVLAGGSTQYF
D: NA; size: NA; J: TRBJ1-2; V: TRBV6-1; DNA: TGTGCCAGCAGTGAAGCGGGGGGCAGGGGAGGGGTCTATGGCTACACCTTC; CDR3: CASSEAGGRGGVYGYTF
D: NA; size: NA; J: TRBJ1-1; V: TRBV21-1; DNA: TGTGCCATCACAATGAACACTGAAGCTTTCTTT; CDR3: CAITMNTEAFF